This passage covers 10 T cell receptor beta chains from one sample sequenced in a study of cytomegalovirus exposure and HLA in healthy donors. TCRdb's table, derived via immunoSEQ multiplex PCR, lists solely in-frame clones and lacks some. The data hold 300,000 to 400,000 clones, with 75% to 90% observed a single time. Sequencing input: PBMCs. These receptors all stem from a woman aged 18 to 35 in good health and CMV-seronegative.

A single count supports this clone. The rearrangement joins TRBV14 to TRBJ1-5; tentatively, D is TRBD1 (5 bases). V was clipped by 4 bases and J by 5 bases, with 15 bases between them. CDR1 is SGHDN and CDR2 is FVKESK in the germline V gene. The CDR3 runs to 15 residues. The DNA of the CDR3 is TGTGCCAGCAGCCCAACGGGTCAGGGTCATCAGCCCCAGCATTTT. Amino acids: CASSPTGQGHQPQHF.

The CDR3 DNA reads TGTGCCAGCAGGGCCGGGACAGGGAAGGGGATGGTAGATGGCTACACCTTC. This sequence encodes CASRAGTGKGMVDGYTF. The chain recombines TRBV7-3 with TRBJ1-2; the match to TRBD1 covers 9 bases. The CDR3 consists of 17 residues. Losses at the gene ends were 6 bases for V and 6 bases for J; bases not matched to a gene: 17. Per the germline V gene, CDR1 is SGHTA and CDR2 is FQGTGA.

The rearrangement links TRBV6-5 to TRBJ1-5; D uncertain. From germline, CDR1 is MNHEY and CDR2 SVGAGI. The CDR3 runs to 14 residues. Trimming removed 6 bases at V and 2 bases at J, with 11 bases between. The CDR3 DNA is TGTGCCAGCAGCCCAGGTGGTGGCAATCAGCCCCAGCATTTT. Its protein product is CASSPGGGNQPQHF.

The chain combines TRBV18 with TRBJ1-1, with 7 positions matching TRBD1. J lost 6 bases, V lost 6 bases, and 10 bases had no gene match. The CDR3 is 14 amino acids. In germline, CDR1 is KGHSH, CDR2 LQKENI. DNA of the CDR3: TGTGCCAGCTCGGCTGACAGGGTATGGGCTGAAGCTTTCTTT. Translating gives CASSADRVWAEAFF.

A few counts support this clone. V and J are TRBV7-2 and TRBJ1-2, with D possibly TRBD1 on 6 matching bases. Germline lookup yields CDR1 SGHTA and CDR2 FQGNSA. The CDR3 consists of 15 residues. V was pared by 2 bases and J by 2 bases, with 12 bases between. For the CDR3, the DNA is TGTGCCAGCAGCTTATTCAGGGGACCGAACTATGGCTACACCTTC. Encoded protein: CASSLFRGPNYGYTF.

V usage is TRBV5-1 and J usage is TRBJ1-4; 10 nucleotides align to TRBD1. The germline V gene encodes CDR1 SGHRS and CDR2 YFSETQ. This CDR3 region has 17 residues. V was clipped by 4 bases and J by 7 bases; unmatched bases: 13. CDR3 sequence reads: CASSPTLRQGAGEKLFF. The DNA for the CDR3 is TGCGCCAGCAGCCCTACACTAAGACAGGGGGCGGGTGAAAAACTGTTTTTT.

The rearrangement links TRBV7-3 to TRBJ2-1; weak D call: TRBD2 (6 bases). The CDR3 spans 13 residues. From germline, CDR1 is SGHTA and CDR2 FQGTGA. Trimming shortened V by 5 bases and J by 4 bases, and 9 bases separated the two germline ends. DNA for the CDR3: TGTGCCAGCAGCATGGGGACTTACAATGAGCAGTTCTTC. Amino acids: CASSMGTYNEQFF.

This chain links TRBV6-5 with TRBJ1-2; TRBD1 matches at 8 bases. The V and J ends lost 5 bases and 4 bases, in that order; junction bases with no gene match: 9. The CDR3 runs to 15 residues. From germline, CDR1 is MNHEY and CDR2 SVGAGI. Here the CDR3 DNA reads TGTGCCAGCAGTGGATTGACAGGGGTAGGCTATGGCTACACCTTC. Amino acids: CASSGLTGVGYGYTF.

As concerns this clone: Different DNA sequences within this sample yield the same CDR3. The chain employs TRBV27 and TRBJ2-1; 8 nucleotides agree with TRBD2. There are 15 residues in the CDR3. V lost 2 bases to trimming and J lost 0 bases; unmatched junction nucleotides: 0. Germline lookup yields CDR1 MNHEY and CDR2 SMNVEV (reference sequence). The CDR3 nucleotides read TGTGCCAGCAGTTTAGCGGGAGGCTCCTACAATGAGCAGTTCTTC. It encodes CASSLAGGSYNEQFF.

The rearrangement links TRBV5-6 to TRBJ2-1, with TRBD2 as a possible D gene (5 bases). Germline V gives CDR1 SGHDT, CDR2 YYEEEE. Trimming removed 0 bases at V and 0 bases at J, with 10 bases between. The CDR3 totals 16 residues. CDR3 bases: TGTGCCAGCAGCTTGGGGACTTCGAGCTCCTACAATGAGCAGTTCTTC. Translating it yields CASSLGTSSSYNEQFF.